This T cell receptor (beta chain) was captured in a study of vaccination and CD4 T cells after COVID-19 (dated 2022 in TCRdb). As for the study more broadly: Every convalescent patient had a positive nasal swab PCR test for SARS-CoV-2, with mild disease in 8 to 10 patients and severe disease in one. As controls, cultures received a CEFX viral epitope pool (the positive control), an HIV-1 Nef peptide pool (the negative control), or no peptide at all. Participants received two doses of either the Pfizer-BioNTech BNT162b2 vaccine (n=8) or the Moderna mRNA-1273 vaccine (n=2). The time from the second vaccine dose to post-vaccine blood sampling had a median of roughly 70 days and ranged from about 14 to 241 days. The spike-specific CD4+ TCR repertoire was compared before and after mRNA vaccination in over nine COVID-19 convalescent patients and a few infection-naive healthy vaccine recipients. The convalescent cohort comprised six males and four females, including two Hispanic individuals, seven Caucasians, two Asians and one multiracial person. Post-COVID blood samples were collected from convalescent patients a median of around 100 days after diagnosis, with a range of roughly 30 to 161 days. For stimulating the cultures, overlapping spike peptide pools were used, derived from SARS-CoV-2 as well as from the common cold coronaviruses HCoV-NL63, HCoV-OC43 and HCoV-229E.

The treatment or condition label, as the study defines it: roughly 10-day PBMC culture with coronavirus spike peptide pools or control peptides (ViraFEST assay). The ViraFEST assay, used in the study, expanded antigen-specific T cells with peptide pools and then identified the expanded clonotypes through TCR sequencing. Positive SARS-CoV-2 PCR tests in the convalescent patients dated from March to December 2020, before Alpha, Beta and Delta variants emerged in the United States. PBMCs were cultured at 1.5 million to 2 million per well in IMDM supplemented with approximately 5.4% human AB serum and around 10 IU/ml IL-2, with 9.5 to 10 ug/ml peptide pools added. Half of the culture medium was replaced with fresh IL-2-containing medium on days 3 and 7. After around 10 days of culture, CD4+ T cells were isolated by negative selection with the EasySep CD4+ T cell isolation kit. Ficoll-Paque Plus gradient centrifugation was used to isolate PBMCs from whole blood, and the isolated PBMCs were then either used fresh or cryopreserved at -140C. Each culture condition was generally run in triplicate wells.

Libraries were built with PCR. At the Johns Hopkins FTIC core, DNA from the cultured CD4+ T cells underwent TCR sequencing with the Oncomine TCR Beta short-read assay. The QIAamp micro DNA kit was used to extract genomic DNA from the cultured CD4+ T cells. Oncomine TCR Beta libraries from cultured CD4+ T cells were pooled with unique dual indexes and sequenced on an Illumina iSeq 100. In the paper's pipeline: Non-productive sequences were filtered out, and CDR3s that did not start with C, did not end with F or W, or were shorter than 7 amino acids were discarded. The MANAFEST web application identified antigen-specific clonotypes by comparing peptide-stimulated wells against reference wells and other culture wells. For a clone to be called positive, the clone needed an FDR below 0.05, an odds ratio above 5, and a productive frequency above 0.1% in at least two of three replicate wells. A clonotype was classed as cross-reactive if the clonotype showed significant expansion both in SARS-CoV-2 spike wells and in at least one common cold coronavirus spike condition. Using R version 3.6.1, CDR3 homology was evaluated through Levenshtein distances (stringdist) along with unrooted phylogenetic trees (ape). The public reads were reanalyzed by TCRdb: fastp trimming at Q25, MiXCR alignment, in-frame beta chains only. Each entry is one CDR3 protein sequence, shown with its most common DNA and genes. The V and J calls reflect TCRdb's pipeline rather than the authors' work. The table for this sample lists 9,000 to 15,000 distinct CDR3 sequences; more than 60% of them were counted only once. Together, the top ten hold approximately 8.3% of the sample.

This clonotype came up once. Its antigen is still unknown. It has no much larger one-base neighbor in the sample; base qualities were not kept. A single read is weak support. The CDR3 holds 11 amino acids from the cysteine to the phenylalanine. Only CDR3 DNA remains: 33 bases, in frame from the first base. Deletion took 7 bases off V and 8 bases off J, with a span of 9 bases between the germline ends. As encoded in the germline V gene, CDR1 is MNHEY while CDR2 is SVGEGT. Overall study results and their limits: An increase in the median number of SARS-CoV-2-reactive clonotypes from approximately 20 after infection to roughly 38 after vaccination was observed, but the change was not found to be significant. Of the vaccine-specific clones found in convalescent patients, nearly all (304 of 307) were mono-reactive for SARS-CoV-2 spike instead of being cross-reactive with common cold coronaviruses. Among the post-vaccine SARS-CoV-2-reactive clones in convalescent patients, a median 86.3% showed up only after vaccination, which suggests vaccine-specific priming. The number of convalescent patients in the study was relatively small, and the study did not examine early timepoints following natural infection.

This TCR was sampled from a human donor who had recovered from COVID-19. Specimen: CD4+ T cells from blood, cultured in vitro. The V and J genes are TRBV6-2 or TRBV6-3 and TRBJ2-4; possibly the D gene is TRBD1, per 5 matching bases. In nucleotide form, the sequence is TGTGCCAGCACCCAAGGGGACATTCAGTACTTC. Translated, it gives CASTQGDIQYF.